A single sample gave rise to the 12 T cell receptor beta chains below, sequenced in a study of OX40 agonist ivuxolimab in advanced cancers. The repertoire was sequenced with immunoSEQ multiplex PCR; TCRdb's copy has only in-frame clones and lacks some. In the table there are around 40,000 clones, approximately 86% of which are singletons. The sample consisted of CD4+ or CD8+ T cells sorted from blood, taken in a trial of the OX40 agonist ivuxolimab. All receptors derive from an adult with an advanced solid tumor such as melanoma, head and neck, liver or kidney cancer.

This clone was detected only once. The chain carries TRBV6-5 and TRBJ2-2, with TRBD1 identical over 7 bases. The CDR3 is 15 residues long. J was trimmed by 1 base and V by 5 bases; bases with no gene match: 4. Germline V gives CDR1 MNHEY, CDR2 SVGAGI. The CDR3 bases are TGTGCCAGCAGTCACGGGGACAGGAACACCGGGGAGCTGTTTTTT. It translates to CASSHGDRNTGELFF.

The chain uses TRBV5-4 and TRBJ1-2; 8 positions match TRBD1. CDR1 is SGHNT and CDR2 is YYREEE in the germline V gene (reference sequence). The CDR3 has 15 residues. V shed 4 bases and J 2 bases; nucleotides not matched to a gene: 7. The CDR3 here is CASSPGTGGNYGYTF. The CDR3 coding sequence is TGTGCCAGCAGCCCTGGGACAGGAGGGAACTATGGCTACACCTTC. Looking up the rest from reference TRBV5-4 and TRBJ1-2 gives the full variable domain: ETGVTQSPTHLIKTRGQQVTLRCSSQSGHNTVSWYQQALGQGPQFIFQYYREEENGRGNFPPRFSGLQFPNYSSELNVNALELDDSALYLCASSPGTGGNYGYTFGSGTRLTVV.

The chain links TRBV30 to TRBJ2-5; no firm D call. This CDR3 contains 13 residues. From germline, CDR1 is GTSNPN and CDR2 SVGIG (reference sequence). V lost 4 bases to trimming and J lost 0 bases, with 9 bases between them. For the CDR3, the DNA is TGTGCCTGGAACTCTGGACACCAAGAGACCCAGTACTTC. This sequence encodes CAWNSGHQETQYF.

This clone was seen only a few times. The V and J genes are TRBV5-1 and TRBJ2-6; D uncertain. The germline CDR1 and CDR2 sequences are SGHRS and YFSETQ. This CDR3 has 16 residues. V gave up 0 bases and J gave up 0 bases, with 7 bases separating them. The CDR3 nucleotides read TGCGCCAGCAGCTTGGTAGGCAGCTCTGGGGCCAACGTCCTGACTTTC. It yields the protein CASSLVGSSGANVLTF.

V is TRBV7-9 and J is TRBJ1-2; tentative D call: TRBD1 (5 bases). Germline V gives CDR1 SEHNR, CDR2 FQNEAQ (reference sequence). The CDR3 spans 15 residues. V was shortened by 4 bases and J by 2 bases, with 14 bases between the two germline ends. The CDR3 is CASSSGGRGNYGYTF. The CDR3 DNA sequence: TGTGCCAGCAGCTCAGGAGGGCGGGGGAACTATGGCTACACCTTC. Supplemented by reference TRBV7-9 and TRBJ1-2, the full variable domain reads DTGVSQNPRHKITKRGQNVTFRCDPISEHNRLYWYRQTLGQGPEFLTYFQNEAQLEKSRLLSDRFSAERPKGSFSTLEIQRTEQGDSAMYLCASSSGGRGNYGYTFGSGTRLTVV.

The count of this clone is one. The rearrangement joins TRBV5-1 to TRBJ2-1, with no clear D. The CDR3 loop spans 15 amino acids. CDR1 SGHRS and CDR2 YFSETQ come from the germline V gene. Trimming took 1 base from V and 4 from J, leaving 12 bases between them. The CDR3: CASSLFSPTYNEQFF. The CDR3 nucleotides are TGCGCCAGCAGCTTGTTCTCTCCCACGTACAATGAGCAGTTCTTC. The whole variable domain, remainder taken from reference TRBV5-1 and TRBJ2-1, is KAGVTQTPRYLIKTRGQQVTLSCSPISGHRSVSWYQQTPGQGLQFLFEYFSETQRNKGNFPGRFSGRQFSNSRSEMNVSTLELGDSALYLCASSLFSPTYNEQFFGPGTRLTVL.

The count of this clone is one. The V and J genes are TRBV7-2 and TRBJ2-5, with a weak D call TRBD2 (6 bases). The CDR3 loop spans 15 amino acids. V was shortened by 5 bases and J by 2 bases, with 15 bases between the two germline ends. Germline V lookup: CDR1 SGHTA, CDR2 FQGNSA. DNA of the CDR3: TGTGCCAGCAGCCAAGGACTACCTGGACAAGAGACCCAGTACTTC. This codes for CASSQGLPGQETQYF.

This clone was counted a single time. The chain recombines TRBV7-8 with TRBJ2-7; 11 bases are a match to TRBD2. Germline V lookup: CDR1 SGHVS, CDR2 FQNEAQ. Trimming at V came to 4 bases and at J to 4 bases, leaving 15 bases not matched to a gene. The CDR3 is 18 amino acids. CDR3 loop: CASSSAGSGRARRYEQYF. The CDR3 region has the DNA TGTGCCAGCAGCTCAGCGGGTAGCGGGAGGGCACGGAGGTACGAGCAGTACTTC.

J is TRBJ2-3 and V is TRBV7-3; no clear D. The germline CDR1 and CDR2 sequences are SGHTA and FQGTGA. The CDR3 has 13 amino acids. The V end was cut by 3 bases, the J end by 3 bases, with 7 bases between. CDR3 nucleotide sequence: TGTGCCAGCAGCTTCGTTCGTACAGATACGCAGTATTTT. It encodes CASSFVRTDTQYF.

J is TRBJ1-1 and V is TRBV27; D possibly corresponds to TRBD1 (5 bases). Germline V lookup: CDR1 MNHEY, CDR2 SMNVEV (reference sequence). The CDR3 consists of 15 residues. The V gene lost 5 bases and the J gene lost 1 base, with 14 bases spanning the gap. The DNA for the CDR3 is TGTGCCAGCAGTCAATCAGGGTGGGGGAACACTGAAGCTTTCTTT. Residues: CASSQSGWGNTEAFF.

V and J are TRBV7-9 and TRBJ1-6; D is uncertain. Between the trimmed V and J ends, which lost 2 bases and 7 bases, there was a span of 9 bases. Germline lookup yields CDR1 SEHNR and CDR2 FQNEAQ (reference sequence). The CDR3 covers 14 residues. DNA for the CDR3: TGTGCCAGCAGCTTACGGGATGAAAATTCACCCCTCCACTTT. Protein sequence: CASSLRDENSPLHF. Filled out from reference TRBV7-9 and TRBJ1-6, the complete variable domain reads DTGVSQNPRHKITKRGQNVTFRCDPISEHNRLYWYRQTLGQGPEFLTYFQNEAQLEKSRLLSDRFSAERPKGSFSTLEIQRTEQGDSAMYLCASSLRDENSPLHFGNGTRLTVT.

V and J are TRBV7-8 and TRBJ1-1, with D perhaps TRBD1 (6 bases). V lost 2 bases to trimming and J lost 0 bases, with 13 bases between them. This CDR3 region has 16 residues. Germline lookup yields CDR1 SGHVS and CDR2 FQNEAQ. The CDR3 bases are TGTGCCAGCAGCTTAAGGGGGGGACGGTTGAACACTGAAGCTTTCTTT. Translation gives CASSLRGGRLNTEAFF.